This is a list of T cell receptor beta chains from one sample in a study of cytomegalovirus exposure and HLA in healthy donors. The table came from immunoSEQ multiplex PCR; TCRdb's copy has only in-frame clones and leaves some out. The repertoire has about 350,000 clones, about 90% of them found once; the top ten carry approximately 1.1%. Sequences were obtained from PBMCs. The receptors come from a woman aged 25 to 45 in good health and CMV-seropositive. Both conserved end residues are part of each CDR3. The D gene is left open where the match is weak. The size of a clone is reported for some rows only, either as once, few or many, or as a class for expanded clones.

v_gene: TRBV29-1
d_gene: .
abundance: .
j_gene: TRBJ2-1
CDR3nt: TGCAGCGTTGAACTCCACTACAATGAGCAGTTCTTC
CDR3aa: CSVELHYNEQFF

v_gene: TRBV9
d_gene: TRBD1
abundance: .
j_gene: TRBJ1-6
CDR3nt: TGTGCCAGCAGCGTAGCTGGGACAGGGGTCTCACCCCTCCACTTT
CDR3aa: CASSVAGTGVSPLHF

v_gene: TRBV5-1
d_gene: .
abundance: few
j_gene: TRBJ2-7
CDR3nt: TGCGCCAGCAGCTTGGCCTGGGACGAGAACGAGCAGTACTTC
CDR3aa: CASSLAWDENEQYF

v_gene: TRBV20-1
d_gene: .
abundance: .
j_gene: TRBJ1-5
CDR3nt: TGCAGTGCCAATCAGCCCCAGCATTTT
CDR3aa: CSANQPQHF

v_gene: TRBV13
d_gene: TRBD1
abundance: .
j_gene: TRBJ2-5
CDR3nt: TGTGCCAGCAGCTTAGGCCGGACAGGATTTGGGACCCAGTACTTC
CDR3aa: CASSLGRTGFGTQYF

v_gene: TRBV5-1
d_gene: .
abundance: .
j_gene: TRBJ2-5
CDR3nt: TGCGCCAGCAGCTTTGGCCCCCAAGAGACCCAGTACTTC
CDR3aa: CASSFGPQETQYF

v_gene: TRBV30
d_gene: .
abundance: .
j_gene: TRBJ2-5
CDR3nt: TGTGCCTGGAGTGCCAATCACCCGCCGGGACCCGGAAACTTC
CDR3aa: CAWSANHPPGPGNF

v_gene: TRBV30
d_gene: .
abundance: .
j_gene: TRBJ1-3
CDR3nt: TGTGCCTGGAGTTTAGGGGTTGGAAACACCATATATTTT
CDR3aa: CAWSLGVGNTIYF

v_gene: TRBV4-1
d_gene: .
abundance: .
j_gene: TRBJ1-1
CDR3nt: TGCGCCAGCAGCCAAGAAGGGAGACGGTTCACTGAAGCTTTCTTT
CDR3aa: CASSQEGRRFTEAFF

v_gene: TRBV11-1
d_gene: .
abundance: .
j_gene: TRBJ1-2
CDR3nt: TGTGCCAGCAGCTCAGATGCCTTCACCTACACCTTC
CDR3aa: CASSSDAFTYTF

v_gene: TRBV15
d_gene: .
abundance: .
j_gene: TRBJ2-3
CDR3nt: TGTGCCACCAGCAGGGCTGGGGATGCGCAGTATTTT
CDR3aa: CATSRAGDAQYF

v_gene: TRBV7-4
d_gene: .
abundance: .
j_gene: TRBJ2-7
CDR3nt: TGTGCCAGCAGTAAAAGGACTGGGGGGTCCTACGAGCAGTACTTC
CDR3aa: CASSKRTGGSYEQYF

v_gene: TRBV4-1
d_gene: .
abundance: .
j_gene: TRBJ1-4
CDR3nt: TGCGCCAGCAGCCAAGAGGGACTAAAGGAAAAACTGTTTTTT
CDR3aa: CASSQEGLKEKLFF

v_gene: TRBV27
d_gene: .
abundance: .
j_gene: TRBJ2-1
CDR3nt: TGTGCCAGCGCGGGACAGTACTCCTACAATGAGCAGTTCTTC
CDR3aa: CASAGQYSYNEQFF

v_gene: TRBV7-6
d_gene: TRBD1
abundance: .
j_gene: TRBJ1-2
CDR3nt: TGTGCCAGCAGCCCCCGACAGGGGGCAGGCTATGGCTACACCTTC
CDR3aa: CASSPRQGAGYGYTF

v_gene: TRBV7-2
d_gene: TRBD2
abundance: .
j_gene: TRBJ2-7
CDR3nt: TGTGCCAGCAGCTTAGCGGTGACGGGGGGGCCTATCGAGCAGTACTTC
CDR3aa: CASSLAVTGGPIEQYF

v_gene: TRBV11-1
d_gene: .
abundance: .
j_gene: TRBJ2-7
CDR3nt: TGTGCCAGCAGCTTAGCCCCAGGGGCCACCTACGAGCAGTACTTC
CDR3aa: CASSLAPGATYEQYF

v_gene: TRBV23-1
d_gene: TRBD1
abundance: .
j_gene: TRBJ1-6
CDR3nt: TGCGCCAGCAGTCTCCCCCGGGGACAGGGGAATTCACCCCTCCACTTT
CDR3aa: CASSLPRGQGNSPLHF

v_gene: TRBV25-1
d_gene: .
abundance: .
j_gene: TRBJ2-1
CDR3nt: TGTGCCAGCAGTGACTGGAGGGGGCTAGACAATGAGCAGTTCTTC
CDR3aa: CASSDWRGLDNEQFF

v_gene: TRBV14
d_gene: TRBD1
abundance: once
j_gene: TRBJ1-1
CDR3nt: TGTGCCAGCAGCCAAGAAAGGAACAGGGGGAACACTGAAGCTTTCTTT
CDR3aa: CASSQERNRGNTEAFF

v_gene: TRBV9
d_gene: .
abundance: .
j_gene: TRBJ1-1
CDR3nt: TGTGCCAGCAGCGTAGGGGGGGCAAGAGTTGAGGCCACTGAAGCTTTCTTT
CDR3aa: CASSVGGARVEATEAFF

v_gene: TRBV30
d_gene: TRBD2
abundance: .
j_gene: TRBJ2-1
CDR3nt: TGTGCCTGGGCCAAGGGACTAGCCCACGAGCAGTTCTTC
CDR3aa: CAWAKGLAHEQFF

v_gene: TRBV5-6
d_gene: .
abundance: .
j_gene: TRBJ2-3
CDR3nt: TGTGCCAGCAGCCCCAACACAGATACGCAGTATTTT
CDR3aa: CASSPNTDTQYF

v_gene: TRBV4-3
d_gene: .
abundance: .
j_gene: TRBJ1-2
CDR3nt: TGCGCCAGCAGCCTGAACAGACAGCCAAAAAACTATGGCTACACCTTC
CDR3aa: CASSLNRQPKNYGYTF

v_gene: TRBV6-6
d_gene: .
abundance: .
j_gene: TRBJ1-5
CDR3nt: TGTGCCAGCTGCAGGACCCGAGACGTGGATCAGCCCCAGCATTTT
CDR3aa: CASCRTRDVDQPQHF

v_gene: TRBV2
d_gene: .
abundance: .
j_gene: TRBJ2-3
CDR3nt: TGTGCCAGATCGAGGAGACAGGGCACAGATACGCAGTATTTT
CDR3aa: CARSRRQGTDTQYF

v_gene: TRBV5-1
d_gene: .
abundance: .
j_gene: TRBJ1-1
CDR3nt: TGCGCCAGCAGCTTGGATGGGACGGGCACTGAAGCTTTCTTT
CDR3aa: CASSLDGTGTEAFF

v_gene: TRBV4-2
d_gene: TRBD1
abundance: .
j_gene: TRBJ2-3
CDR3nt: TGTGCCAGCGGGACAGGAGGAGGTAGCACAGATACGCAGTATTTT
CDR3aa: CASGTGGGSTDTQYF

v_gene: TRBV10-3
d_gene: .
abundance: .
j_gene: TRBJ2-1
CDR3nt: TGTGCCATCAGTGACCTCCTAGGGCGGGTAATTAACAATGAGCAGTTCTTC
CDR3aa: CAISDLLGRVINNEQFF

v_gene: TRBV19
d_gene: .
abundance: .
j_gene: TRBJ1-6
CDR3nt: TGTGCCAGTACCGCAGGGCGATCACCCCTCCACTTT
CDR3aa: CASTAGRSPLHF

v_gene: TRBV6-1
d_gene: TRBD2
abundance: .
j_gene: TRBJ2-3
CDR3nt: TGTGCCAGCAGTGACCTTAGCGGGACCTACACAGATACGCAGTATTTT
CDR3aa: CASSDLSGTYTDTQYF

v_gene: TRBV30
d_gene: .
abundance: .
j_gene: TRBJ1-6
CDR3nt: TGTGCCTGGACTACAGGGTTTCGGGGTAATTCACCCCTCCACTTT
CDR3aa: CAWTTGFRGNSPLHF

v_gene: TRBV27
d_gene: .
abundance: .
j_gene: TRBJ2-7
CDR3nt: TGTGCCACCAAACCCGGCAGGGGCGACTACGAGCAGTACTTC
CDR3aa: CATKPGRGDYEQYF

v_gene: TRBV27
d_gene: TRBD2
abundance: .
j_gene: TRBJ2-1
CDR3nt: TGTGCCAGCAGTCTGGCGGGAGGGCCGTGGAATGAGCAGTTCTTC
CDR3aa: CASSLAGGPWNEQFF

v_gene: TRBV5-4
d_gene: TRBD1
abundance: .
j_gene: TRBJ1-3
CDR3nt: TGTGCCAGCAGACTGGGACAGACTGGAAACACCATATATTTT
CDR3aa: CASRLGQTGNTIYF